This T cell receptor beta chain was captured in a study of OX40 agonist ivuxolimab in advanced cancers. Across the whole study: Of the participants, 40% to 50% had some prior anti-PD-1, anti-PD-L1 or anti-CTLA-4 therapy, which was allowed.

About this clone itself: The antigen remains undetermined.

General study findings and limits: CD4+ and CD8+ blood T cells expanded clonally by week 6 at 0.1 to 3.0 mg/kg.

CDR3 size: 12 residues. V lost 5 bases to trimming and J lost 8 bases, with 12 bases between them. Germline CDR1 is SGHVS and CDR2 is FQNEAQ. Patients who had autoimmune disease history or got systemic immunosuppression were left out. Profiling relied on immunoSEQ multiplex PCR, and the TCRdb table lists in-frame clones only, not all of them. The top ten clones hold about 6% of a sample with 65,000 to 70,000 clones, 80% to 90% of them seen once. This material consisted of CD4+ or CD8+ T cells sorted from blood, taken in a trial of the OX40 agonist ivuxolimab. The chain carries TRBV7-8 and TRBJ1-2; a possible D gene is TRBD1 (5 bases). The sequence was obtained from an adult with an advanced solid tumor such as melanoma, head and neck, liver or kidney cancer. As DNA, the CDR3 is TGTGCCAGCAGCCCCGGGACTAGGGGCTACACCTTC. Translated, it gives CASSPGTRGYTF.